The sequence of this T cell receptor beta chain was determined in a study of shared clonotypes between healthy human individuals. This clone was observed a few times. What it binds is unknown. Participating donors were healthy, HIV-negative adults free of recent acute infections or vaccinations. In germline, CDR1 is SGHVS, CDR2 FNYEAQ. The CDR3 consists of 13 residues. V lost 0 bases and J lost 8, with 7 bases in between. Study outcomes and limitations: Deeper or shallower sequencing was expected to change how clonotypes are shared among donors.

Unsorted PBMC DNA sequencing spanned ten immunoSEQ deep assay plates. Clones were sequenced by immunoSEQ multiplex PCR, and TCRdb holds only the in-frame ones, with some missing. The data show fewer than 550,000 clones, 60% to 80% seen once. This TCR came from a woman between 40 and 55 years old in good health. Some clones in this sample may be carry-over from other donors' samples. The V gene is TRBV7-6, the J gene TRBJ2-2; unclear D gene. Input material: PBMCs. The CDR3 bases are TGTGCCAGCAGCTTAGCAGAGACTGGGGAGCTGTTTTTT. Translation: CASSLAETGELFF.